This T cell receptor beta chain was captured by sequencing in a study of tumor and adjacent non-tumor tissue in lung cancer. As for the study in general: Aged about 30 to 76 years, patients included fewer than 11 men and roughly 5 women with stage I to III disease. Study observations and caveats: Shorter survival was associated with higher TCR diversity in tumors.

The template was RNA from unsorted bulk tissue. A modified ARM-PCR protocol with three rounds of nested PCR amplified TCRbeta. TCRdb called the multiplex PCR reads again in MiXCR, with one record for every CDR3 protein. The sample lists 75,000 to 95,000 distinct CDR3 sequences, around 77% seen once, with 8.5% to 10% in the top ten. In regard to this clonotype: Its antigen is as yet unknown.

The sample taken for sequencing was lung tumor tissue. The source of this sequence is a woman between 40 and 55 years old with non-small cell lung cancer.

The CDR3 is CAIRDRGGSYGYTF. CDR3 nucleotides: TGTGCCATTAGGGATAGAGGGGGTAGCTATGGCTACACCTTC. The chain employs TRBV10-3 and TRBJ1-2, with a possible D match to TRBD1 (6 bases). Looked up from germline, CDR1 is ENHRY and CDR2 is SYGVKD. This CDR3 is built from 14 residues. V lost 9 bases to trimming and J lost 4 bases, with 18 bases between them.